This T cell receptor beta chain stems from a study of shared clonotypes between healthy human individuals. Positive CCR7 selection of CD45RO-negative cells yielded the naive CD8 cells, and terminally differentiated effector memory CD45RA+ cells were excluded. Assay used: immunoSEQ multiplex PCR; TCRdb lists only in-frame clones, some missing. Of about 2,100,000 clones in the sample, about 93% were seen once. Trimming took 3 bases from V and 0 from J, leaving 11 bases between them. The CDR3 contains 15 residues. The germline V gene encodes CDR1 SGHAT and CDR2 FQNNGV. Whole-study results and caveats: Naive CD4 clonotypes were shared across a handful of donors at roughly 5.3%.

Turning to this clone: Its antigen is undetermined.

The sequenced sample was naive CD8+ T cells from PBMCs. The receptor was derived from a man between 18 and 29 years old in good health. Some clones in this sample may be carry-over from other donors' samples. The J gene is TRBJ2-5, the V gene TRBV11-2, with D perhaps being TRBD1 or TRBD2 (5 bases each). The CDR3 reads CASSFPGRYQETQYF. The CDR3 nucleotides read TGTGCCAGCAGCTTCCCGGGACGGTACCAAGAGACCCAGTACTTC.